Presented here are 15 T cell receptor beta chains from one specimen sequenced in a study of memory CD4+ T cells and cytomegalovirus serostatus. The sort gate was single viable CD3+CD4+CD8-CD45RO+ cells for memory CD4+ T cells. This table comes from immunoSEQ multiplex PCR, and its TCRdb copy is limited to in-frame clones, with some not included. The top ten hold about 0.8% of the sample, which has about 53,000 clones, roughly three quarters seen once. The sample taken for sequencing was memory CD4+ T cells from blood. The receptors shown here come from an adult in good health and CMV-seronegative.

The CDR3 DNA is TGTGCCAGCAGCCAGGGGGGGGTGGAGACCCAGTACTTC. This sequence encodes CASSQGGVETQYF. This chain uses TRBV7-3 with TRBJ2-5, with D possibly called TRBD1 or TRBD2 (7 bases each). CDR1 is SGHTA, CDR2 FQGTGA, per germline. V was shortened by 5 bases and J by 5 bases, with 12 bases between the two germline ends. This CDR3 comprises 13 residues.

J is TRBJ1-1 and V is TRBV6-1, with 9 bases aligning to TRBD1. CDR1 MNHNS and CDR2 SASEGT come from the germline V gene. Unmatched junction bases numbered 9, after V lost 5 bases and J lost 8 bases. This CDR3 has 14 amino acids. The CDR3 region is CASSIPGTGPEAFF. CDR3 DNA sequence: TGTGCCAGCAGTATCCCCGGGACAGGGCCAGAAGCTTTCTTT.

As DNA, the CDR3 is TGTGCCAGCCGGGAACAGGGGAGGCAGTACTTC. This translates into CASREQGRQYF. The V and J genes are TRBV10-3 and TRBJ2-7; TRBD1 agrees at 7 bases. The CDR3 has 11 residues. Trimming at V came to 10 bases and at J to 9 bases, leaving 9 bases not matched to a gene. Germline CDR1 is ENHRY and CDR2 is SYGVKD.

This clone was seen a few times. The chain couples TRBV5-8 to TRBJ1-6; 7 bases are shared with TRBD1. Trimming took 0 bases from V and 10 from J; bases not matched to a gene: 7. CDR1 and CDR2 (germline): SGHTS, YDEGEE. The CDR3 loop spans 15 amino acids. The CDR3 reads CASSLARQGGSPLHF. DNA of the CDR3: TGTGCCAGCAGCTTGGCAAGACAGGGCGGATCACCCCTCCACTTT.

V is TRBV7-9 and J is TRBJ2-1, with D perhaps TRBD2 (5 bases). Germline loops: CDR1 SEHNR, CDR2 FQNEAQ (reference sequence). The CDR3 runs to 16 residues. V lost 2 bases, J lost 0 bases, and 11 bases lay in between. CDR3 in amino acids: CASSLLAPSSYNEQFF. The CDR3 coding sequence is TGTGCCAGCAGCTTACTAGCCCCTAGCTCCTACAATGAGCAGTTCTTC.

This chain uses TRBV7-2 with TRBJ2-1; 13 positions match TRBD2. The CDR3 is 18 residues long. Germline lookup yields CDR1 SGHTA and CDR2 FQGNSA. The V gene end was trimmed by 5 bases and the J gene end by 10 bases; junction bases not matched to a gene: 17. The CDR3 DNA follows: TGTGCCAGCAGCCCAGCGGGGGCACTAGCGGGGGGGCCTGGGGAGCAGTTCTTC. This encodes CASSPAGALAGGPGEQFF.

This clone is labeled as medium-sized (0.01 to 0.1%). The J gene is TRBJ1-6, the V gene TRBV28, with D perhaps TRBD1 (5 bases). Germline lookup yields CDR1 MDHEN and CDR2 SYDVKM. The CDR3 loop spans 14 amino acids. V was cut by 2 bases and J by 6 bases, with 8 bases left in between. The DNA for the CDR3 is TGTGCCAGCAGTTTACGACAGATTAATTCACCCCTCCACTTT. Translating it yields CASSLRQINSPLHF.

The chain's CDR3 is CSAQVSANSYEQYF. The CDR3 DNA is TGCAGCGCCCAAGTCTCAGCTAACTCCTACGAGCAGTACTTC. V and J are TRBV29-1 and TRBJ2-7; no firm D call. V was cut by 7 bases and J by 0 bases, with 16 bases left in between. Per germline, CDR1 SQVTM and CDR2 ANQGSEA. This CDR3 has 14 residues.

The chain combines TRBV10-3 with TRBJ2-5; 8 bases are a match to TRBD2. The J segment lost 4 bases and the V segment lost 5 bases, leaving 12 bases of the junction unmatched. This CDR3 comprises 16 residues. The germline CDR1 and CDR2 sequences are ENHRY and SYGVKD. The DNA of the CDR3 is TGTGCCATCAGTAACTCCGGGACTAGGGAGGGAGAGACCCAGTACTTC. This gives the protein CAISNSGTREGETQYF.

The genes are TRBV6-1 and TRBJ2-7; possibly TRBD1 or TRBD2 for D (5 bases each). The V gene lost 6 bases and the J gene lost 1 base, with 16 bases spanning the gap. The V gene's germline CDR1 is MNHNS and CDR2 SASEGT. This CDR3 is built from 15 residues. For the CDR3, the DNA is TGTGCCAGCAGCGCGCTCCGGGACGGGTCCTACGAGCAGTACTTC. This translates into CASSALRDGSYEQYF.

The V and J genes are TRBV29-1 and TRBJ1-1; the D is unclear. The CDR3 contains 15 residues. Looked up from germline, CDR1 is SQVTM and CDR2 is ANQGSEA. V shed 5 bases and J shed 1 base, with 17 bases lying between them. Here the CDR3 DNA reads TGCAGCGTTTCTGTGGGTGGAGGGTCGAACACTGAAGCTTTCTTT. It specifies CSVSVGGGSNTEAFF.

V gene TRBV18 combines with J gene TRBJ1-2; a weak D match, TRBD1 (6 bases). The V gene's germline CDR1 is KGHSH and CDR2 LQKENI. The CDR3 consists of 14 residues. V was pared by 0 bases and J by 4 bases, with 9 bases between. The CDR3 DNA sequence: TGTGCCAGCTCACCACCTGCAGGGGCCTATGGCTACACCTTC. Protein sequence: CASSPPAGAYGYTF.

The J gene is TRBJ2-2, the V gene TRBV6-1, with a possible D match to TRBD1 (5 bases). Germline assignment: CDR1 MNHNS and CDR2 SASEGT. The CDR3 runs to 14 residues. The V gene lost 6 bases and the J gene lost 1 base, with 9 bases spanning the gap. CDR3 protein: CASREQVNTGELFF. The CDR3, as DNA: TGTGCCAGCAGGGAACAGGTGAACACCGGGGAGCTGTTTTTT.

The chain's CDR3 is CASSSRGLYGYTF. CDR3 nucleotides: TGTGCCAGCAGCTCCCGGGGCCTCTATGGCTACACCTTC. This rearrangement joins TRBV9 to TRBJ1-2; the D gene is possibly TRBD1 (5 bases). Germline V gene data show CDR1 as SGDLS and CDR2 as YYNGEE. The CDR3 length is 13 residues. The V end lost 4 bases, the J end lost 4 bases, and 11 bases lay between the germline ends.

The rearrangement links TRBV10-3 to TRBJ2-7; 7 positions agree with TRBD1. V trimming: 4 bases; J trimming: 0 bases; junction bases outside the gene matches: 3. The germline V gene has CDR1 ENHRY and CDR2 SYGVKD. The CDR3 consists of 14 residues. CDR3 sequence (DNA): TGTGCCATCAGTGGGGGGACAGTCTCCTACGAGCAGTACTTC. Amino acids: CAISGGTVSYEQYF.